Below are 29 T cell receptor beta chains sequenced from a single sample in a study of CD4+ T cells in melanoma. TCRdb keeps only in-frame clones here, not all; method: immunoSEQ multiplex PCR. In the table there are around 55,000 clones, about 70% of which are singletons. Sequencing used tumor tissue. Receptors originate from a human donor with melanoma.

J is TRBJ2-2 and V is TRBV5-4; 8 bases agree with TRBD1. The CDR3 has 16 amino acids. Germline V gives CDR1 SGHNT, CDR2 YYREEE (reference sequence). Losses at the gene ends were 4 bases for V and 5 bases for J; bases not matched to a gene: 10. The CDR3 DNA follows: TGTGCCAGCAGCCGTGGCCAGGGGGCACGAACCGGGGAGCTGTTTTTT. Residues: CASSRGQGARTGELFF.

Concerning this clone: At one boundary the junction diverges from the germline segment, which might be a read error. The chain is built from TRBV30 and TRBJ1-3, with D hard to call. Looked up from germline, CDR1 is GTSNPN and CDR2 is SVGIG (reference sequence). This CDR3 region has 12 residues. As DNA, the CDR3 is TGTGCCTGGAGGGTCCTTGGAGACACCATATATTTT. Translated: CAWRVLGDTIYF.

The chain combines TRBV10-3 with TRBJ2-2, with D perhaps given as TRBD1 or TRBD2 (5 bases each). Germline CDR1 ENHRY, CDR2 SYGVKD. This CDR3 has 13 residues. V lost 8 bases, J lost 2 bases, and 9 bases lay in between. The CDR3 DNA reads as TGTGCCATCGGTGGGGGAAACACCGGGGAGCTGTTTTTT. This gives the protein CAIGGGNTGELFF.

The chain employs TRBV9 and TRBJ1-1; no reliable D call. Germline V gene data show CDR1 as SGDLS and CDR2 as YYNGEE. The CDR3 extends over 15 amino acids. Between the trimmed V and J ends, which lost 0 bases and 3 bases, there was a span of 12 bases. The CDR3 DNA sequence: TGTGCCAGCAGCGTAGCACCGAGGGATGACACTGAAGCTTTCTTT. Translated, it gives CASSVAPRDDTEAFF.

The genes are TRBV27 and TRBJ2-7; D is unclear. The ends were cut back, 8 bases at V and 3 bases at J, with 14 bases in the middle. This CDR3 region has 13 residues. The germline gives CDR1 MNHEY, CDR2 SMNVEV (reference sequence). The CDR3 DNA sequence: TGTGCCAGCGGGTTGAAGGGCAACTACGAGCAGTACTTC. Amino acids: CASGLKGNYEQYF.

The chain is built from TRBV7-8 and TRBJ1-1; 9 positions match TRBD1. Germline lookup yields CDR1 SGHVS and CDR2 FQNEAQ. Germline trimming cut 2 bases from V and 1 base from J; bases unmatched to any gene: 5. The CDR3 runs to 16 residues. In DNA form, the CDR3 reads TGTGCCAGCAGCTTAACATCGGGACAGGGGAACACTGAAGCTTTCTTT. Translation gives CASSLTSGQGNTEAFF. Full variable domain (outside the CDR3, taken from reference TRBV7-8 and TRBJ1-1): GAGVSQSPRYKVAKRGQDVALRCDPISGHVSLFWYQQALGQGPEFLTYFQNEAQLDKSGLPSDRFFAERPEGSVSTLKIQRTQQEDSAVYLCASSLTSGQGNTEAFFGQGTRLTVV.

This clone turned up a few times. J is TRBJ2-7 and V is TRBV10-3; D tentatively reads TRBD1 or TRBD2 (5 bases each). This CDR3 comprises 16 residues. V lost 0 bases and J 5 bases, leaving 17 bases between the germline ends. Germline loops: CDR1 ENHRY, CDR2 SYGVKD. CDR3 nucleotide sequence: TGTGCCATCAGTGAGTCCCGGGGAGTGGTGGACAACGAGCAGTACTTC. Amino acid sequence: CAISESRGVVDNEQYF.

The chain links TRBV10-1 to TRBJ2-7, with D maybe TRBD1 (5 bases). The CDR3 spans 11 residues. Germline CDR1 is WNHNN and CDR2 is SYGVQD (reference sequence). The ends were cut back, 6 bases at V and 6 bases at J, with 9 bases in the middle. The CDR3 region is CASSRVSEQYF. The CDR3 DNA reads TGCGCCAGCAGCAGGGTTTCCGAGCAGTACTTC.

CDR3 protein: CASFGVSGSDYGYTF. DNA of the CDR3: TGTGCCAGCTTTGGGGTCTCAGGCAGTGACTATGGCTACACCTTC. The chain joins TRBV7-2 to TRBJ1-2; D not certain. V lost 8 bases and J 3 bases, leaving 19 bases between the germline ends. This CDR3 is 15 amino acids long. CDR1 and CDR2 from the germline V gene are SGHTA and FQGNSA. The full variable domain, completed using reference TRBV7-2 and TRBJ1-2, is GAGVSQSPSNKVTEKGKDVELRCDPISGHTALYWYRQSLGQGLEFLIYFQGNSAPDKSGLPSDRFSAERTGGSVSTLTIQRTQQEDSAVYLCASFGVSGSDYGYTFGSGTRLTVV.

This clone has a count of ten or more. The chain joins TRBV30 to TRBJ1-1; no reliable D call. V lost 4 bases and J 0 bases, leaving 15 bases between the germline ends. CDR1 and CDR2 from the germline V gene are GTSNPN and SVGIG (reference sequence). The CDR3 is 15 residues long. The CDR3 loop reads CAWTNLGGLNTEAFF. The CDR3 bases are TGTGCCTGGACGAACTTGGGCGGGCTGAACACTGAAGCTTTCTTT.

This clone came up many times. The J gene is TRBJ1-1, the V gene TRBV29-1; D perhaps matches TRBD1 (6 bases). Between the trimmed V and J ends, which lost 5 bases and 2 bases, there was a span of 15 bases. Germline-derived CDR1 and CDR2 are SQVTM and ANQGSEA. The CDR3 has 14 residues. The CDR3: CSVSKGGANTEAFF. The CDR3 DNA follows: TGCAGCGTTTCAAAGGGGGGGGCAAACACTGAAGCTTTCTTT.

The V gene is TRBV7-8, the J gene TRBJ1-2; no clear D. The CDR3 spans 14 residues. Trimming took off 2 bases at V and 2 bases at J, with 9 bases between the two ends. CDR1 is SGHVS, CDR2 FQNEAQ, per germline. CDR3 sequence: CASSLNLGNYGYTF. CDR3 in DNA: TGTGCCAGCAGCTTAAATTTAGGGAACTATGGCTACACCTTC.

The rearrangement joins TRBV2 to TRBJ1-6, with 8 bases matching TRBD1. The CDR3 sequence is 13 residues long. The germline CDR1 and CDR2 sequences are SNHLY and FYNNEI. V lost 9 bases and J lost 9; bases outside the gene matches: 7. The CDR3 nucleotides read TGTGCCAGTTCCCCCGACAGGGGTTCACCCCTCCACTTT. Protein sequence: CASSPDRGSPLHF.

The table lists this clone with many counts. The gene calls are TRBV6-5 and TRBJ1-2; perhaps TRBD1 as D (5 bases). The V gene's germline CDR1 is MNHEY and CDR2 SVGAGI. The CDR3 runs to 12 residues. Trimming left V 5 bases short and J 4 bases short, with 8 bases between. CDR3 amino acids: CASSRDFYGYTF. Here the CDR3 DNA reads TGTGCCAGCAGTCGGGACTTCTATGGCTACACCTTC.

The CDR3: CASSSNPDGGGSGNTIYF. The CDR3 DNA is TGTGCCAGCAGCTCTAACCCCGATGGGGGAGGCTCTGGAAACACCATATATTTT. This chain uses TRBV7-6 with TRBJ1-3, with a tentative D call TRBD1 (5 bases). The CDR3 runs to 18 residues. Deletions cut 4 bases from V and 0 bases from J, with 19 bases between. Germline lookup yields CDR1 SGHVS and CDR2 FNYEAQ.

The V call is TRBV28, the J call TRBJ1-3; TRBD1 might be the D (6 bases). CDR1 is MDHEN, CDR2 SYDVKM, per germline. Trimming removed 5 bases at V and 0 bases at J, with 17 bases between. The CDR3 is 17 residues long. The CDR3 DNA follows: TGTGCCAGCAGTGGGGCGGGACACATCGTCTCTGGAAACACCATATATTTT. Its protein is CASSGAGHIVSGNTIYF.

In DNA, the CDR3 is TGTGCCAGCAGCCTTGGGACATTTAGCAATCAGCCCCAGCATTTT. Amino acids: CASSLGTFSNQPQHF. The chain uses TRBV6-5 and TRBJ1-5, with a possible D match to TRBD1 (6 bases). This CDR3 spans 15 amino acids. V lost 6 bases to trimming and J lost 0 bases, with 12 bases between them. CDR1 and CDR2 (germline): MNHEY, SVGAGI.

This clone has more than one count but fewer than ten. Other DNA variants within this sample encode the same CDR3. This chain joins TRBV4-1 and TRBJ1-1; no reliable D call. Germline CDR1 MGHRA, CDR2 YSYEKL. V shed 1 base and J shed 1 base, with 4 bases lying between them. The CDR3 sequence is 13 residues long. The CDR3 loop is CASSQGRNTEAFF. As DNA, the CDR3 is TGCGCCAGCAGCCAAGGACGGAACACTGAAGCTTTCTTT.

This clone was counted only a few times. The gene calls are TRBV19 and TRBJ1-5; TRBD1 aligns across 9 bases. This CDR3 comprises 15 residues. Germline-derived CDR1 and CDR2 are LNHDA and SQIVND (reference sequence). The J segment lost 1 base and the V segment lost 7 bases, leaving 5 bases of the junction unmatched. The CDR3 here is CASTGTGISNQPQHF. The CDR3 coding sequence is TGTGCCAGTACCGGGACAGGGATAAGCAATCAGCCCCAGCATTTT.

CDR3 protein: CASSTRRGGETQYF. The DNA of the CDR3 is TGTGCCAGCAGTACGCGCCGGGGGGGGGAGACCCAGTACTTC. This chain joins TRBV11-2 and TRBJ2-5; 8 bases map to TRBD2. The CDR3 is 14 amino acids. Germline V gene sequence: CDR1 SGHAT, CDR2 FQNNGV. V trimming: 6 bases; J trimming: 5 bases; junction bases outside the gene matches: 8.

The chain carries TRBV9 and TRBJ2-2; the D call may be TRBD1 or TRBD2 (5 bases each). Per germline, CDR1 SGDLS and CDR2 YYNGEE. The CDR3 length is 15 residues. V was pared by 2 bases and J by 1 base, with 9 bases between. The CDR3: CASSVRDENTGELFF. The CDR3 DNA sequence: TGTGCCAGCAGCGTGAGGGACGAGAACACCGGGGAGCTGTTTTTT.

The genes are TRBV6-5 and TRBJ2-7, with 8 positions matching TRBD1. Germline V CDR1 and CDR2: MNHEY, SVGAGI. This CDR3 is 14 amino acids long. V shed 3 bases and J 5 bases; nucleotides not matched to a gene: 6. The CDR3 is CASSYDRGVHEQYF. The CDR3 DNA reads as TGTGCCAGCAGTTATGACAGGGGAGTCCACGAGCAGTACTTC.

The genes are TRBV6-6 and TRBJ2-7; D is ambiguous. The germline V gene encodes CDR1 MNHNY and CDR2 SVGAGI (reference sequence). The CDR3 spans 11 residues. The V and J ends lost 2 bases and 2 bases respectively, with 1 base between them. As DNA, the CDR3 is TGTGCCAGCAGTTACACCTACGAGCAGTACTTC. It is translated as CASSYTYEQYF.

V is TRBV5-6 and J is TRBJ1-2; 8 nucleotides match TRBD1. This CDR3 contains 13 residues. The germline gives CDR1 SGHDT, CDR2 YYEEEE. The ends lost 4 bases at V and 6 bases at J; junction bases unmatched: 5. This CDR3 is CASSHPTGDGYTF. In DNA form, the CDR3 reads TGTGCCAGCAGCCATCCGACAGGGGATGGCTACACCTTC.

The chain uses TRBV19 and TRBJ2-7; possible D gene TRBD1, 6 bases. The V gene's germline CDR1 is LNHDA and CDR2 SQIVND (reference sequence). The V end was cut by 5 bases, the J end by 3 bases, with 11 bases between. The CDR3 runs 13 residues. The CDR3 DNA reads TGTGCCAGTAGTCTAAACAGGGACTACGAGCAGTACTTC. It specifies CASSLNRDYEQYF.

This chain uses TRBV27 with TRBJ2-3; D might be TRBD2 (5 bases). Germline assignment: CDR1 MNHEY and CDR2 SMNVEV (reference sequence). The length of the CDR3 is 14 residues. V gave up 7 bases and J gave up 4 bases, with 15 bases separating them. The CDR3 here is CASTLGANADTQYF. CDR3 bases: TGTGCCAGCACTCTGGGAGCGAATGCAGATACGCAGTATTTT.

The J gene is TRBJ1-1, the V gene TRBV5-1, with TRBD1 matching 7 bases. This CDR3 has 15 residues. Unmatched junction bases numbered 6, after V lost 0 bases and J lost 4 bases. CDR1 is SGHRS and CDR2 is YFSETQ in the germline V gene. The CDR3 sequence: CASSLGQGFATEAFF. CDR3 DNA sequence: TGCGCCAGCAGCTTGGGACAGGGTTTCGCCACTGAAGCTTTCTTT.

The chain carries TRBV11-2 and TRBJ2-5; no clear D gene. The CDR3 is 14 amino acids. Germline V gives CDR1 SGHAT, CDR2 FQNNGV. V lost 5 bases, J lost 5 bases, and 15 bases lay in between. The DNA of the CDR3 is TGTGCCAGCAGCCCGAACTTAGCTGGTGAGACCCAGTACTTC. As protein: CASSPNLAGETQYF. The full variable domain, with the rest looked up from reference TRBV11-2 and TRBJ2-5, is EAGVAQSPRYKIIEKRQSVAFWCNPISGHATLYWYQQILGQGPKLLIQFQNNGVVDDSQLPKDRFSAERLKGVDSTLKIQPAKLEDSAVYLCASSPNLAGETQYFGPGTRLLVL.

The DNA of the CDR3 is TGCGCCAGCAGCTTGGTTGCAGATACGCAGTATTTT. Residues: CASSLVADTQYF. This chain links TRBV5-1 with TRBJ2-3; no clear D. Germline V gene lookup returns CDR1 SGHRS and CDR2 YFSETQ. CDR3 length equals 12 residues. V shed 0 bases and J shed 4 bases, with 3 bases lying between them.